This paragraph reports one T cell receptor (beta chain). Its antigen remains unidentified. The sample comes from a study of shared clonotypes between healthy human individuals. Points from the study as a whole: Having only a few donors restricted how much genetic and exposure-history diversity was captured.

V lost 5 bases, J lost 5 bases, and 12 bases stayed unmatched. CDR1 is SQVTM and CDR2 is ANQGSEA in the germline V gene. The CDR3 runs to 15 residues. Terminally differentiated effector memory CD45RA+ cells were excluded from the naive CD8 cells, which were CD45RO-negative and positively selected for CCR7. Tens of thousands of T cell genomes (about 0.2 ug DNA) went into each sorted-subset replicate. Libraries were prepared by immunoSEQ multiplex PCR; TCRdb keeps only in-frame clonotypes and omits some of them. The sample records 550,000 to 750,000 clones, 95% being singletons. The sample taken for sequencing was naive CD8+ T cells sorted from blood. This chain links TRBV29-1 with TRBJ2-3; TRBD2 matches 8 bases. The source is a woman aged 25 to 45 in good health. This CDR3 reads CSVKSVGRALDTQYF. CDR3 nucleotides: TGCAGCGTTAAATCAGTCGGGAGGGCCTTAGATACGCAGTATTTT.